This is a list of T cell receptor beta chains from one sample in a study of Tregs in tolerant kidney transplant recipients. Produced via immunoSEQ multiplex PCR; TCRdb's table is partial and in-frame only. This table holds some 100,000 clones, 92% found once. Sample: CD4+ T cells from blood. All receptors come from a human donor in good health. The CDR3 runs from the conserved cysteine through the conserved F or W. The D gene is left open where the match is weak. The size field is filled for only some rows; it gives once, few, many or a size class.

>TRBV29-1|TRBD1|TRBJ1-2|NA
TGCAGCGTACCGGGACAGGGGTTCTATGGCTACACCTTC
CSVPGQGFYGYTF
>TRBV11-2|NA|TRBJ2-2|many
TGTGCCAGCAGCTTAGGTCCCTCGGACACCGGGGAGCTGTTTTTT
CASSLGPSDTGELFF
>TRBV15|NA|TRBJ1-4|once
TGTGCCACCAGCAGGGTGGGTGAAAAACTGTTTTTT
CATSRVGEKLFF
>TRBV23-1|TRBD1|TRBJ2-6|NA
TGCGCCAGCAGAGGGGGCACGTCGGGCTCTGGGGCCAACGTCCTGACTTTC
CASRGGTSGSGANVLTF
>TRBV29-1|NA|TRBJ1-1|NA
TGCAGCGCGGGACGGGCGAACACTGAAGCTTTCTTT
CSAGRANTEAFF
>TRBV6-6|NA|TRBJ1-2|NA
TGTGCCAGCAGTTCACAGGGAATTAACTATGGCTACACCTTC
CASSSQGINYGYTF
>TRBV4-1|NA|TRBJ1-5|NA
TGCGCCAGCAGCCAACTCCCCCCCGTCTCAGGCAATCAGCCCCAGCATTTT
CASSQLPPVSGNQPQHF
>TRBV10-1|NA|TRBJ1-2|NA
TGCGCCAGCAGCCGGGGGACTAACTATGGCTACACCTTC
CASSRGTNYGYTF
>TRBV10-2|NA|TRBJ2-2|NA
TGCGCCAGCAGTGGGCGCTGGGGGGGCGCGAGAGAAACCGGGGAGCTGTTTTTT
CASSGRWGGARETGELFF
>TRBV29-1|NA|TRBJ2-4|once
TGCAGCGTTGAAGGACCCTCGGAAGGGGCCAAAAACATTCAGTACTTC
CSVEGPSEGAKNIQYF
>TRBV14|TRBD2|TRBJ2-5|NA
TGTGCCAGCAGCGGGACTAGCGGGAGTTCGGAGACCCAGTACTTC
CASSGTSGSSETQYF
>TRBV18|TRBD2|TRBJ2-3|NA
TGTGCCAGCTCGACCAGCGGGGTAAAGAGCACAGATACGCAGTATTTT
CASSTSGVKSTDTQYF
>TRBV9|NA|TRBJ2-2|NA
TGTGCCAGCAGCGCCGGACAGTTAAACACCGGGGAGCTGTTTTTT
CASSAGQLNTGELFF
>TRBV20-1|NA|TRBJ1-2|NA
TGCAGTGTCACCTATGGCTACACCTTC
CSVTYGYTF
>TRBV9|NA|TRBJ2-3|NA
TGTGCCAGCAACCTTCCTCCCACAGATACGCAGTATTTT
CASNLPPTDTQYF
>TRBV7-6|TRBD1|TRBJ1-2|once
TGTGCCAGCAGCCCCCGGACAGGGAGTAACTATGGCTACACCTTC
CASSPRTGSNYGYTF
>TRBV4-1|TRBD1|TRBJ1-2|NA
TGCGCCAGCAGCCAGGCTGACAGGGGGAATGGCTACACCTTC
CASSQADRGNGYTF
>TRBV5-8|NA|TRBJ2-4|NA
TGTGCCAGCAGCTTGGAGCCTATCAAAAACATTCAGTACTTC
CASSLEPIKNIQYF
>TRBV19|NA|TRBJ1-5|NA
TGTGCCAGTAGTATAGATGCCAGAACAGCTCCGCATTTT
CASSIDARTAPHF
>TRBV5-4|NA|TRBJ2-5|NA
TGTGCCAGCAGCTTGGGCGACAGGCAAGAGACCCAGTACTTC
CASSLGDRQETQYF
>TRBV5-1|NA|TRBJ2-2|NA
TGCGCCAGCAGGGGCACCGGGGAGCTGTTTTTT
CASRGTGELFF
>TRBV7-9|NA|TRBJ2-5|NA
TGTGCCAGCGCTAGGGTGGAAGAGACCCAGTACTTC
CASARVEETQYF
>TRBV5-1|TRBD1|TRBJ2-3|NA
TGCGCCAGCAGTATACAGGGGCAGGGTAAAGATACGCAGTATTTT
CASSIQGQGKDTQYF
>TRBV7-8|TRBD2|TRBJ2-7|once
TGTGCCAGCAGCTGGCTAGCGGGCTACGAGCAGTACTTC
CASSWLAGYEQYF